This TCR beta chain was found in a study of cytomegalovirus exposure and HLA in healthy donors. Study outcomes and limitations: CMV antigen specificity was confirmed in vitro for three CMV-associated chains. 15,000 to 20,000 TCR beta sequences were associated with HLA alleles at 0.05 false discovery rate in a later analysis.

From germline, CDR1 is SGHTA and CDR2 FQGNSA. J lost 7 bases, V lost 5 bases, and 10 bases had no gene match. The CDR3 loop spans 15 amino acids. About this clone: What it binds is unknown.

The PCR was carried out with 60 Vbeta primers and 13 Jbeta primers. Profiling relied on immunoSEQ multiplex PCR, and the TCRdb table lists in-frame clones only, not all of them. The table has some 140,000 clones, 70% to 80% seen once. The V and J genes are TRBV7-2 and TRBJ2-3; 9 bases are a match to TRBD1. The sequence derives from a woman aged 50 to 60 in good health and CMV-seropositive. What was sequenced was PBMCs. CDR3 DNA sequence: TGTGCCAGCAGCCTGGGACAGGGTGAGACAAATACGCAGTATTTT. It yields the protein CASSLGQGETNTQYF.